This section outlines one TCR beta chain sequence together with its context. Source study methods: Using reference gene primer amplification, nucleated cell counts were estimated. The assay was immunoSEQ multiplex PCR, and TCRdb's table has in-frame clones only and misses some. V and J calls and clone size are copied from that table; D and trimming were computed from the DNA. Of approximately 100,000 clones in the sample, 70% to 90% were seen once. The data originate from a study of blood T cell repertoires in COVID-19. The sequenced sample consisted of peripheral blood. The sequence derives from a woman in her sixties with acute or convalescent COVID-19.

CDR3 nucleotides: TGCAGCGTTGGCCCCTCCACAGGGAGAATTACTGAAGCTTTCTTT. Protein product: CSVGPSTGRITEAFF. The V and J genes are TRBV29-1 and TRBJ1-1; weak D call: TRBD1 (6 bases). The CDR3 consists of 15 residues. V was shortened by 4 bases and J by 5 bases, with 20 bases between the two germline ends. Germline lookup yields CDR1 SQVTM and CDR2 ANQGSEA. Combining the CDR3 with reference TRBV29-1 and TRBJ1-1 gives the whole variable domain SAVISQKPSRDICQRGTSLTIQCQVDSQVTMMFWYRQQPGQSLTLIATANQGSEATYESGFVIDKFPISRPNLTFSTLTVSNMSPEDSSIYLCSVGPSTGRITEAFFGQGTRLTVV.